The TCR beta chain under discussion was sequenced for a study of cytomegalovirus exposure and HLA in healthy donors. Amplification used 60 Vbeta primers and 13 Jbeta primers. Repertoires were generated with immunoSEQ multiplex PCR, while TCRdb's copy carries only in-frame clones and drops some. The sample holds 200,000 to 250,000 clones. As regards this clone: The antigen is unknown.

Trimming removed 3 bases from V and 3 bases from J, with 15 bases in between. The germline V gene has CDR1 SGHNT and CDR2 YYREEE (reference sequence). The CDR3 totals 15 residues. Findings of the study overall: A few CMV-associated chains proved CMV antigen-specific in vitro.

The V and J genes are TRBV5-4 and TRBJ1-1; maybe TRBD1 (6 bases). The source of this sequence is a woman in her 30s in good health and CMV-seropositive. Input material: PBMCs. This chain's CDR3 is CASSSRQGWDTEAFF. The CDR3 region has the DNA TGTGCCAGCAGCTCGCGTCAGGGGTGGGACACTGAAGCTTTCTTT. Drawing the rest from reference TRBV5-4 and TRBJ1-1, the complete variable domain is ETGVTQSPTHLIKTRGQQVTLRCSSQSGHNTVSWYQQALGQGPQFIFQYYREEENGRGNFPPRFSGLQFPNYSSELNVNALELDDSALYLCASSSRQGWDTEAFFGQGTRLTVV.